What follows are 24 T cell receptor beta chains derived from one specimen sequenced in a study of graft-versus-host responses after intestinal transplantation. TCRdb's copy holds only in-frame clones and misses some; the assay was immunoSEQ multiplex PCR. The profile covers some 77,000 clones, with about nine tenths appearing a single time and approximately 0.73% taken by the ten largest. The input for sequencing was PBMCs, taken 98 days after intestinal transplantation. The receptor source for this set is a human patient who received an intestinal transplant, so some T cells may come from the graft donor.

J is TRBJ1-2 and V is TRBV4-2; D gene unclear. The CDR3 extends over 17 amino acids. V was shortened by 3 bases and J by 1 base, with 18 bases between the two germline ends. Germline V gene sequence: CDR1 LGHNA, CDR2 YNFKEQ. The CDR3 loop reads CASSHPEALYRNYGYTF. DNA for the CDR3: TGTGCCAGCAGCCACCCGGAGGCCCTCTACCGTAACTATGGCTACACCTTC.

V and J are TRBV18 and TRBJ1-2; D ambiguous. Germline CDR1 and CDR2: KGHSH and LQKENI. The CDR3 has 11 residues. V was trimmed by 1 base and J by 7 bases, leaving 4 bases between them. CDR3 amino acids: CASSPQGGYTF. The CDR3 DNA sequence: TGTGCCAGCTCACCACAGGGTGGCTACACCTTC.

For the CDR3, the DNA is TGCAGCTTAGGGACTAGCGGGATCACAGATACGCAGTATTTT. As protein: CSLGTSGITDTQYF. The V gene is TRBV29-1, the J gene TRBJ2-3, with 13 nucleotides matching TRBD2. The V gene's germline CDR1 is SQVTM and CDR2 ANQGSEA. The CDR3 has 14 amino acids. V shed 8 bases and J 2 bases; nucleotides not matched to a gene: 4.

This clone was detected only once. This chain connects TRBV5-4 to TRBJ2-2; D unresolved. There are 16 residues in the CDR3. Trimming pared 2 bases from V and 6 bases from J, leaving 17 bases between. In germline, CDR1 is SGHNT, CDR2 YYREEE (reference sequence). As DNA, the CDR3 is TGTGCCAGCAGCTTCTCGGTGGTGATCCAGCCCGGGGAGCTGTTTTTT. It specifies CASSFSVVIQPGELFF.

This chain uses TRBV11-2 with TRBJ2-2; TRBD1 is a possible D gene (6 bases). There are 18 residues in the CDR3. With 4 bases removed from V and 4 bases from J, the gap between germline ends came to 22 bases. Germline CDR1 SGHAT, CDR2 FQNNGV. The CDR3 DNA sequence: TGTGCCAGCAGCTCGTCCCGAGCCGATACAGGGCTCACCGGGGAGCTGTTTTTT. Translating it yields CASSSSRADTGLTGELFF. Full variable domain (rest looked up from reference TRBV11-2 and TRBJ2-2): EAGVAQSPRYKIIEKRQSVAFWCNPISGHATLYWYQQILGQGPKLLIQFQNNGVVDDSQLPKDRFSAERLKGVDSTLKIQPAKLEDSAVYLCASSSSRADTGLTGELFFGEGSRLTVL.

CDR3 loop: CASSLAGDRTDTQYF. DNA of the CDR3: TGCGCCAGCAGCTTGGCGGGGGATCGCACAGATACGCAGTATTTT. V gene TRBV5-1 combines with J gene TRBJ2-3; a possible D gene is TRBD2 (6 bases). Trimming stripped 0 bases from V and 1 base from J, with 9 bases between. The CDR3 covers 15 residues. Germline CDR1 SGHRS, CDR2 YFSETQ. The entire variable domain, with the rest obtained from reference TRBV5-1 and TRBJ2-3, is as follows: KAGVTQTPRYLIKTRGQQVTLSCSPISGHRSVSWYQQTPGQGLQFLFEYFSETQRNKGNFPGRFSGRQFSNSRSEMNVSTLELGDSALYLCASSLAGDRTDTQYFGPGTRLTVL.

J is TRBJ1-1 and V is TRBV6-6, with 9 nucleotides matching TRBD1. The trim removed 6 bases at V and 2 bases at J, leaving 4 bases unmatched. CDR1 is MNHNY, CDR2 SVGAGI, per germline (reference sequence). The CDR3 is 14 residues long. The CDR3 region has the DNA TGTGCCAGCAGACAGACAGGGGGAAACACTGAAGCTTTCTTT. Amino acid sequence: CASRQTGGNTEAFF.

The chain links TRBV29-1 to TRBJ1-2; D is possibly TRBD1 (5 bases). This CDR3 spans 14 amino acids. Germline lookup yields CDR1 SQVTM and CDR2 ANQGSEA. Deletions cut 8 bases from V and 4 bases from J, with 20 bases between. CDR3: CSSLAGGISYGYTF. The CDR3 bases are TGCAGCTCCCTAGCCGGGGGAATTAGCTATGGCTACACCTTC.

V and J are TRBV6-5 and TRBJ2-3; 9 bases align to TRBD1. The V gene's germline CDR1 is MNHEY and CDR2 SVGAGI. With V trimmed by 2 bases and J by 3 bases, 6 bases remained unmatched. This CDR3 has 16 amino acids. For the CDR3, the DNA is TGTGCCAGCAGTTACACCCAACAGGGGGCAACAGATACGCAGTATTTT. This sequence encodes CASSYTQQGATDTQYF.

The chain couples TRBV28 to TRBJ2-7; D may be TRBD1 (6 bases). V lost 2 bases to trimming and J lost 3 bases, with 17 bases between them. This CDR3 comprises 16 residues. Germline loops: CDR1 MDHEN, CDR2 SYDVKM. The DNA of the CDR3 is TGTGCCAGCAGTTTAACCCGGGACACCTCCCTCTACGAGCAGTACTTC. Residues: CASSLTRDTSLYEQYF.

The chain joins TRBV4-1 to TRBJ2-7; D gene ambiguous. The CDR3 is made up of 12 amino acids. Deletions cut 0 bases from V and 5 bases from J, with 5 bases between. Per the germline V gene, CDR1 is MGHRA and CDR2 is YSYEKL. The CDR3 nucleotides are TGCGCCAGCAGCCAAGAGTACAACGAGCAGTACTTC. Protein sequence: CASSQEYNEQYF.

This chain connects TRBV6-5 to TRBJ2-3, with D uncertain. CDR1 is MNHEY, CDR2 SVGAGI, per germline. Trimming stripped 5 bases from V and 3 bases from J, with 15 bases between. The CDR3 spans 15 residues. CDR3 bases: TGTGCCAGCAGTCCTCACTTCACCGGTACAGATACGCAGTATTTT. Translating it yields CASSPHFTGTDTQYF.

This chain joins TRBV11-3 and TRBJ2-7, with 12 bases identical to TRBD1. Germline loops: CDR1 SGHNT, CDR2 YENEEA. The CDR3 has 13 residues. V lost 4 bases, J lost 6 bases, and 1 base stayed unmatched. CDR3 sequence: CASSWGQGAEQYF. Written as DNA, the CDR3 is TGTGCCAGCAGCTGGGGACAGGGGGCCGAGCAGTACTTC.

V and J are TRBV28 and TRBJ2-1; unclear D gene. Germline CDR1 reads MDHEN; CDR2 reads SYDVKM. With 5 bases removed from V and 7 bases from J, the gap between germline ends came to 6 bases. The CDR3 is made up of 11 amino acids. The DNA for the CDR3 is TGTGCCAGCAGTGAGATTAATGAGCAGTTCTTC. Translated: CASSEINEQFF.

The rearrangement links TRBV28 to TRBJ1-5; 7 nucleotides agree with TRBD1. The CDR3 covers 15 residues. V gave up 5 bases and J gave up 3 bases; unmatched junction bases: 7. Germline V gene lookup returns CDR1 MDHEN and CDR2 SYDVKM. This chain's CDR3 is CASSLTGQHNQPQHF. The CDR3 DNA follows: TGTGCCAGCAGTCTAACGGGACAGCACAATCAGCCCCAGCATTTT.

The CDR3 reads CASSQRSLFTDTQYF. The CDR3 region has the DNA TGTGCCAGCAGTCAAAGGAGCCTGTTCACAGATACGCAGTATTTT. The chain is built from TRBV6-1 and TRBJ2-3; no clear D gene. Deletions cut 5 bases from V and 2 bases from J, with 14 bases between. CDR1 is MNHNS, CDR2 SASEGT, per germline. The CDR3 contains 15 residues.

The CDR3 here is CASSVEPGDNEKLFF. Written as DNA, the CDR3 is TGTGCCAGCAGCGTAGAGCCAGGGGATAATGAAAAACTGTTTTTT. The chain links TRBV9 to TRBJ1-4; D perhaps matches TRBD1 (6 bases). CDR1 SGDLS and CDR2 YYNGEE come from the germline V gene. The V end was cut by 0 bases, the J end by 4 bases, with 10 bases between. This CDR3 is built from 15 residues.

The J gene is TRBJ2-7, the V gene TRBV27, with 8 bases aligning to TRBD1. The ends lost 3 bases at V and 6 bases at J; junction bases unmatched: 10. Germline V gene data show CDR1 as MNHEY and CDR2 as SMNVEV (reference sequence). The CDR3 totals 15 residues. CDR3: CASSLSAGGQSEQYF. CDR3 in DNA: TGTGCCAGCAGTTTGAGTGCAGGGGGCCAGAGCGAGCAGTACTTC.

A single count supports this clone. V is TRBV11-1 and J is TRBJ1-1; the D gene is possibly TRBD1 (6 bases). The V gene lost 4 bases and the J gene lost 1 base, with 19 bases spanning the gap. Per the germline V gene, CDR1 is SGHAT and CDR2 is FQDESV (reference sequence). The CDR3 contains 17 residues. CDR3 coding DNA: TGTGCCAGCAGCTCAGAGACAGGCTATGTGGGGAACACTGAAGCTTTCTTT. It yields the protein CASSSETGYVGNTEAFF.

The genes are TRBV7-2 and TRBJ2-2; 9 bases are shared with TRBD2. Per germline, CDR1 SGHTA and CDR2 FQGNSA. J lost 0 bases, V lost 3 bases, and 8 bases had no gene match. This CDR3 spans 18 amino acids. This chain's CDR3 is CASSFGLASGANTGELFF. The CDR3 DNA reads as TGTGCCAGCAGCTTCGGACTCGCTAGCGGGGCGAACACCGGGGAGCTGTTTTTT.

V is TRBV6-1 and J is TRBJ1-1, with D possibly TRBD1 on 6 matching bases. The CDR3 runs to 16 residues. V was clipped by 2 bases and J by 2 bases, with 15 bases between them. Germline CDR1 MNHNS, CDR2 SASEGT. The CDR3 spells CASSERTGWDNTEAFF. CDR3 nucleotides: TGTGCCAGCAGTGAAAGAACAGGGTGGGATAACACTGAAGCTTTCTTT.

The gene calls are TRBV11-1 and TRBJ1-1; maybe TRBD1 (6 bases). This CDR3 has 14 amino acids. Trimming pared 3 bases from V and 1 base from J, leaving 9 bases between. Germline values: CDR1 SGHAT, CDR2 FQDESV (reference sequence). For the CDR3, the DNA is TGTGCCAGCAGCTTTGGCAGGGGGAACACTGAAGCTTTCTTT. Amino acids: CASSFGRGNTEAFF.

The chain has TRBV9 and TRBJ2-3, with D possibly being TRBD2 (6 bases). The CDR3 covers 14 residues. Germline V gives CDR1 SGDLS, CDR2 YYNGEE. Trimming stripped 3 bases from V and 6 bases from J, with 14 bases between. The CDR3 region has the DNA TGTGCCAGCAGCGGTGGACCGGGGGTCGATACGCAGTATTTT. Protein: CASSGGPGVDTQYF.

This clone was counted between two and nine times. This rearrangement joins TRBV7-2 to TRBJ2-1; TRBD2 matches 12 bases. The length of the CDR3 is 16 residues. J was trimmed by 6 bases and V by 5 bases; bases with no gene match: 8. CDR1 and CDR2 (germline): SGHTA, FQGNSA. The CDR3 sequence is CASSLLGLAGLNEQFF. The CDR3 nucleotides are TGTGCCAGCAGCCTTCTCGGACTAGCGGGGCTCAATGAGCAGTTCTTC.